These T cell receptor beta chains were read from a single sample in a study of graft-versus-host responses after intestinal transplantation. Method: immunoSEQ multiplex PCR; TCRdb's copy keeps in-frame clones and lacks some. The sample consists of some 110,000 clones, 85% to 95% of them appearing once. No antigen is known for these receptors. The sample in question was unstimulated CD8+ T cells sorted from spleen or lymph node cells, obtained before transplant. The source is a human donor who was the organ donor for an intestinal transplant. CDR3s include the opening cysteine and the closing phenylalanine or tryptophan. A D gene is named only where the DNA matches it firmly. Clone sizes are given selectively: once, few, many, or a class where the clone is expanded.

d_call: TRBD1; clone_size: NA; j_call: TRBJ1-5; v_call: TRBV19; cdr3_aa: CASHPGTGGATQHF
d_call: NA; clone_size: NA; j_call: TRBJ1-2; v_call: TRBV29-1; cdr3_aa: CSVDSGSAYYGYTF
d_call: NA; clone_size: NA; j_call: TRBJ2-7; v_call: TRBV10-3; cdr3_aa: CAISVAGANYEQYF
d_call: NA; clone_size: NA; j_call: TRBJ2-7; v_call: TRBV9; cdr3_aa: CASSPSSLPQGYEQYF
d_call: NA; clone_size: NA; j_call: TRBJ2-3; v_call: TRBV7-9; cdr3_aa: CASSFPGSYQGRDTQYF
d_call: NA; clone_size: NA; j_call: TRBJ2-3; v_call: TRBV18; cdr3_aa: CASSPGSRVPGTDTQYF
d_call: NA; clone_size: few; j_call: TRBJ1-1; v_call: TRBV2; cdr3_aa: CASTEVWNTEAFF
d_call: NA; clone_size: NA; j_call: TRBJ2-1; v_call: TRBV6-4; cdr3_aa: CASSDDKAPYNEQFF
d_call: TRBD2; clone_size: NA; j_call: TRBJ2-7; v_call: TRBV4-1; cdr3_aa: CASSQGLAGDYEQYF
d_call: TRBD2; clone_size: NA; j_call: TRBJ2-1; v_call: TRBV13; cdr3_aa: CASSPGLALYNEQFF
d_call: TRBD2; clone_size: once; j_call: TRBJ2-5; v_call: TRBV5-5; cdr3_aa: CASSLLSGSGETQYF
d_call: NA; clone_size: NA; j_call: TRBJ1-5; v_call: TRBV30; cdr3_aa: CAWGRAGDQPQHF
d_call: TRBD1; clone_size: NA; j_call: TRBJ2-3; v_call: TRBV7-6; cdr3_aa: CASSPRWTGPSTDTQYF
d_call: NA; clone_size: NA; j_call: TRBJ2-3; v_call: TRBV5-4; cdr3_aa: CASSLGVPDTQYF
d_call: NA; clone_size: once; j_call: TRBJ1-5; v_call: TRBV4-3; cdr3_aa: CASSQVEGQPQHF
d_call: TRBD2; clone_size: NA; j_call: NA; v_call: TRBV4-3; cdr3_aa: CASSQDRGGNEQYF
d_call: TRBD2; clone_size: NA; j_call: TRBJ2-7; v_call: TRBV4-1; cdr3_aa: CASSHRGLAITYEQYF
d_call: TRBD2; clone_size: NA; j_call: TRBJ2-7; v_call: TRBV19; cdr3_aa: CASSLAGGPEQYF
d_call: NA; clone_size: NA; j_call: TRBJ2-7; v_call: TRBV4-1; cdr3_aa: CASSQDRSLAPTYEQYF
d_call: NA; clone_size: NA; j_call: TRBJ1-1; v_call: TRBV25-1; cdr3_aa: CASREGTEAFF
d_call: NA; clone_size: NA; j_call: TRBJ2-7; v_call: TRBV9; cdr3_aa: CASSVYDGPYEQYF
d_call: NA; clone_size: few; j_call: TRBJ2-7; v_call: TRBV28; cdr3_aa: CASSFRSYEQYF
d_call: NA; clone_size: NA; j_call: TRBJ1-2; v_call: TRBV27; cdr3_aa: CASSLFTGNRANYGYTF
d_call: TRBD1; clone_size: NA; j_call: TRBJ2-7; v_call: TRBV6-1; cdr3_aa: CASSEPGRQGAYEQYF
d_call: NA; clone_size: NA; j_call: TRBJ2-7; v_call: TRBV19; cdr3_aa: CASSAGIRSYEQYF
d_call: NA; clone_size: NA; j_call: TRBJ2-2; v_call: TRBV4-2; cdr3_aa: CASSQGGDSELFF
d_call: NA; clone_size: NA; j_call: TRBJ2-7; v_call: TRBV10-3; cdr3_aa: CAISEKDRGAYEQYF
d_call: TRBD1; clone_size: NA; j_call: TRBJ2-3; v_call: TRBV4-1; cdr3_aa: CASSQSWRDRGTDTQYF
d_call: NA; clone_size: NA; j_call: TRBJ1-1; v_call: TRBV7-9; cdr3_aa: CASSLGEGNTEAFF
d_call: NA; clone_size: NA; j_call: TRBJ2-1; v_call: TRBV27; cdr3_aa: CASGLYNEQFF
d_call: NA; clone_size: NA; j_call: TRBJ2-7; v_call: TRBV2; cdr3_aa: CASSETASYEQYF
d_call: NA; clone_size: NA; j_call: TRBJ1-1; v_call: TRBV28; cdr3_aa: CASSLGPLGNTEAFF
d_call: TRBD2; clone_size: NA; j_call: TRBJ2-7; v_call: TRBV5-6; cdr3_aa: CASSLVGGDEQYF
d_call: NA; clone_size: NA; j_call: TRBJ2-3; v_call: TRBV28; cdr3_aa: CASSYRLGDTQYF
d_call: TRBD2; clone_size: NA; j_call: TRBJ2-1; v_call: TRBV6-1; cdr3_aa: CASRTSGGYNEQFF
d_call: TRBD1; clone_size: few; j_call: TRBJ2-7; v_call: TRBV30; cdr3_aa: CAWGDSYEQYF
d_call: TRBD2; clone_size: NA; j_call: TRBJ2-3; v_call: TRBV6-6; cdr3_aa: CASSTRTSGSSDTQYF
d_call: NA; clone_size: NA; j_call: TRBJ2-5; v_call: TRBV19; cdr3_aa: CASSSPSREETQYF
d_call: TRBD2; clone_size: once; j_call: TRBJ2-7; v_call: TRBV7-8; cdr3_aa: CASSLVVWLAGAPYEQYF
d_call: TRBD1; clone_size: once; j_call: TRBJ2-5; v_call: TRBV5-6; cdr3_aa: CASSFGQGWETQYF
d_call: NA; clone_size: once; j_call: TRBJ1-1; v_call: TRBV19; cdr3_aa: CAPQGTGNYGAFF